The source of this T cell receptor beta chain is a study of beta chain features in type 1 diabetes. Overall study results and limits: Shortening of TCRB CDR3s, moderate but significant, appeared in all four CD4+ subsets of Type 1 diabetes patients. With patients and controls alike, PCR might favor shorter templates to an equal degree.

Expressed TCRB transcripts were sequenced, since all the RNA that had been isolated was reverse transcribed. Each sample of naive, central memory or regulatory T cells had, on average, about 3.57 million reads. Assay: immunoSEQ multiplex PCR; the TCRdb copy retains only in-frame clones and omits some. The sample has about 270,000 clones, 14% seen once. Details on this clone: Antigen specificity is unknown.

CDR3 length: 12 amino acids. Trimming pared 6 bases from V and 8 bases from J, leaving 13 bases between. CD4+ cells of the naive, central memory, regulatory and stem cell-like memory types were sorted via CD45RO/CCR7/CD25/CD127/CD95/CD27. Each sorted population was over 95% pure. The chain links TRBV23-1 to TRBJ1-2; D is unclear. Being an ORF, TRBV23-1 has a function that is uncertain. The sequencing input was naive CD4+ T cells from blood. This sequence was found in a man aged 25 to 40 with type 1 diabetes. CDR3 protein: CASRREPAGYTF. The DNA for the CDR3 is TGCGCCAGCAGAAGGGAGCCGGCGGGCTACACCTTC.